These 28 T cell receptor beta chains were sequenced from one sample in a study of T cells in Graves' hyperthyroidism and ophthalmopathy. Using RNA transcripts as the source, TCR beta CDR3 regions were amplified. With the HTBI primer set, the TCR CDR3 went through a first round of RT-PCR. One entry per CDR3 protein, called by TCRdb with MiXCR from the multiplex PCR reads. Counted here are about 840,000 distinct CDR3 sequences, more than 30% occurring once; the ten biggest clones make up 8% to 9%. Sequencing used blood. All receptors derive from a man between 18 and 35 years old with Graves' hyperthyroidism.

The V and J genes are TRBV10-3 and TRBJ1-4, with D perhaps TRBD1 (5 bases). Trimming pared 8 bases from V and 8 bases from J, leaving 12 bases between. The CDR3 spans 12 residues. The germline CDR1 and CDR2 sequences are ENHRY and SYGVKD. The CDR3 is CAIGTSDEKLFF. As DNA, the CDR3 is TGTGCCATCGGGACTAGCGACGAAAAACTGTTTTTT.

The chain links TRBV4-3 to TRBJ1-2, with D hard to call. Trimming shortened V by 1 base and J by 8 bases, and 20 bases separated the two germline ends. CDR1 is LGHNA and CDR2 is YSLEER in the germline V gene. CDR3 size: 16 residues. The CDR3: CASSQGAGRQGDGYTF. CDR3 bases: TGCGCCAGCAGCCAAGGGGCGGGGAGACAAGGTGACGGCTACACCTTC.

Written as DNA, the CDR3 is TGTGCCAGCAGCCAAGAAACCGGCTTATTGCCCCAGCATTTT. It encodes CASSQETGLLPQHF. This chain uses TRBV3-1 with TRBJ1-5; D uncertain. V lost 0 bases to trimming and J lost 9 bases, with 12 bases between them. This CDR3 region has 14 residues. CDR1 LGHDT and CDR2 YNNKEL come from the germline V gene (reference sequence).

The V gene is TRBV7-6, the J gene TRBJ1-5; possible D gene TRBD1, 5 bases. Germline V CDR1 and CDR2: SGHVS, FNYEAQ. The length of the CDR3 is 16 residues. V dropped 7 bases and J dropped 0 bases, with 16 bases sitting between them. The CDR3 nucleotides are TGTGCCAGCACTCCCTTTGAACAGGATAGCAATCAGCCCCAGCATTTT. It specifies CASTPFEQDSNQPQHF.

V gene TRBV15 combines with J gene TRBJ2-7; 10 nucleotides align to TRBD1. V lost 3 bases, J lost 7 bases, and 15 bases stayed unmatched. Germline V CDR1 and CDR2: LNHNV, YYDKDF (reference sequence). The CDR3 has 17 amino acids. CDR3 protein: CATSSGDRGITREEQYF. The CDR3 DNA follows: TGTGCCACCAGCAGTGGGGACAGGGGAATCACACGAGAGGAGCAGTACTTC.

This clonotype was picked up a small number of times. This chain links TRBV5-5 with TRBJ1-5, with unresolved D. Germline values: CDR1 SGHKS, CDR2 YYEKEE (reference sequence). The CDR3 consists of 14 residues. The V gene lost 4 bases and the J gene lost 4 bases, with 12 bases spanning the gap. In nucleotides, the CDR3 is TGTGCCAGCAGCCTCGGGTGGGTTAATCAGCCCCAGCATTTT. This codes for CASSLGWVNQPQHF.

The CDR3 DNA sequence: TGTGCCAGCAGCTTAGGGACAGACGCTTACTATGGCTACACCTTC. The encoded protein is CASSLGTDAYYGYTF. The chain joins TRBV11-2 to TRBJ1-2; weak D call: TRBD1 (6 bases). CDR1 and CDR2 from the germline V gene are SGHAT and FQNNGV. The CDR3 totals 15 residues. V gave up 1 base and J gave up 3 bases, with 12 bases separating them.

This clonotype was detected only once. The V call is TRBV29-1, the J call TRBJ1-2, with 7 bases fitting TRBD1. Losses at the gene ends were 6 bases for V and 12 bases for J; bases not matched to a gene: 13. The germline V gene has CDR1 SQVTM and CDR2 ANQGSEA. This CDR3 contains 12 residues. The DNA for the CDR3 is TGCAGCGTGCCCGGGACAGACTCTGGAAACACCTTC. Protein sequence: CSVPGTDSGNTF.

This clonotype was found a few times. V is TRBV3-1 and J is TRBJ1-5; D uncertain. CDR3 length equals 13 residues. Germline loops: CDR1 LGHDT, CDR2 YNNKEL (reference sequence). Between the trimmed V and J ends, which lost 1 base and 7 bases, there was a span of 8 bases. For the CDR3, the DNA is TGTGCCAGCAGCCAAGCTAACGGCCAGCCCCAGCATTTT. As protein: CASSQANGQPQHF.

This clonotype was recorded at least ten times. V gene TRBV5-1 combines with J gene TRBJ1-6; 10 bases fit TRBD1. The CDR3 contains 16 residues. V shed 0 bases, J shed 7 bases, and the junction held 4 bases outside the gene matches. Per germline, CDR1 SGHRS and CDR2 YFSETQ. The CDR3: CASSLDGQGGNSPLHF. Written as DNA, the CDR3 is TGCGCCAGCAGCTTGGACGGACAGGGGGGCAATTCACCCCTCCACTTT.

The chain couples TRBV7-2 to TRBJ1-1, with D possibly matching TRBD1 (5 bases). The CDR3 totals 15 residues. The V end was cut by 1 base, the J end by 1 base, with 10 bases between. The germline V gene encodes CDR1 SGHTA and CDR2 FQGNSA. The CDR3 loop is CASSLELGTNTEAFF. The CDR3 region has the DNA TGTGCCAGCAGCTTAGAGCTGGGGACGAACACTGAAGCTTTCTTT.

V and J are TRBV5-1 and TRBJ1-1; D is ambiguous. The CDR3 length is 14 residues. The V end was cut by 2 bases, the J end by 2 bases, with 10 bases between. Germline CDR1 reads SGHRS; CDR2 reads YFSETQ. The CDR3 sequence is CASSLSRPNTEAFF. CDR3 nucleotide sequence: TGCGCCAGCAGCTTAAGCAGGCCTAACACTGAAGCTTTCTTT.

This clonotype was seen more than once but under ten times. This may be a read error: a much more frequent sequence differs by one nucleotide. This chain links TRBV29-1 with TRBJ1-1, with D possibly being TRBD1 (6 bases). Germline CDR1 SQVTM, CDR2 ANQGSEA. CDR3 length equals 13 residues. V dropped 6 bases and J dropped 4 bases, with 15 bases sitting between them. The CDR3 protein is CSVRGGGGTEAFF. The CDR3 DNA follows: TGCAGCGTCAGGGGAGGAGGAGGCACTGAAGCTTTCTTT.

This clonotype came up a few times. V is TRBV12-3 or TRBV12-4 and J is TRBJ1-5; no definite D call. Trimming pared 4 bases from V and 0 bases from J, leaving 7 bases between. The CDR3 has 14 amino acids. CDR3: CASSYGDSNQPQHF. The CDR3 DNA reads as TGTGCCAGCAGTTACGGTGATAGCAATCAGCCCCAGCATTTT.

This clonotype was detected ten times or more. The chain has TRBV7-2 and TRBJ2-5; D may be TRBD2 (5 bases). V gave up 5 bases and J gave up 0 bases, with 7 bases separating them. CDR1 and CDR2 from the germline V gene are SGHTA and FQGNSA. The CDR3 spans 13 residues. The CDR3 DNA sequence: TGTGCCAGCAGCAATAGCGACCAAGAGACCCAGTACTTC. Amino acids: CASSNSDQETQYF.

This clonotype was counted at least ten times. The genes are TRBV19 and TRBJ1-2, with a weak D call TRBD1 (5 bases). The CDR3 is made up of 11 amino acids. The V gene's germline CDR1 is LNHDA and CDR2 SQIVND (reference sequence). Trimming took off 1 base at V and 12 bases at J, with 9 bases between the two ends. DNA for the CDR3: TGTGCCAGTAGTATAGGCAGGGCGAACACCTTC. As protein: CASSIGRANTF.

In its sample, this clonotype was seen a few times. The chain has TRBV20-1 and TRBJ1-5; possibly TRBD1 for D (5 bases). CDR3 size: 13 residues. Trimming shortened V by 3 bases and J by 6 bases, and 12 bases separated the two germline ends. The germline CDR1 and CDR2 sequences are DFQATT and SNEGSKA (reference sequence). The CDR3 spells CSARQGRVQPQHF. The CDR3 DNA reads as TGCAGTGCTAGGCAGGGAAGGGTTCAGCCCCAGCATTTT.

The chain couples TRBV20-1 to TRBJ2-5, with D tentatively TRBD2 (5 bases). The CDR3 covers 13 residues. Germline loops: CDR1 DFQATT, CDR2 SNEGSKA (reference sequence). V was shortened by 5 bases and J by 3 bases, with 13 bases between the two germline ends. In nucleotides, the CDR3 is TGCAGTGCTTGGACTCTAGCAAAAGAGACCCAGTACTTC. Encoded protein: CSAWTLAKETQYF.

The gene calls are TRBV9 and TRBJ2-2, with D possibly being TRBD2 (7 bases). This CDR3 has 13 amino acids. Between the trimmed V and J ends, which lost 0 bases and 11 bases, there was a span of 11 bases. Germline CDR1 is SGDLS and CDR2 is YYNGEE. In DNA form, the CDR3 reads TGTGCCAGCAGCGTAGGCGGGGGCGCCGAGCTGTTTTTT. It translates to CASSVGGGAELFF.

The V and J genes are TRBV7-9 and TRBJ2-7; a possible D gene is TRBD2 (5 bases). The V and J ends lost 11 bases and 2 bases respectively, with 16 bases between them. The germline V gene has CDR1 SEHNR and CDR2 FQNEAQ (reference sequence). The CDR3 covers 13 residues. Here the CDR3 reads CALSAGPAYEQYF. CDR3 nucleotides: TGTGCCCTCAGCGCGGGCCCGGCCTACGAGCAGTACTTC.

A few counts support this clonotype. The chain couples TRBV4-1 to TRBJ1-5; D not resolved. Deletions cut 1 base from V and 4 bases from J, with 8 bases between. From germline, CDR1 is MGHRA and CDR2 YSYEKL. This CDR3 spans 14 amino acids. CDR3 DNA: TGCGCCAGCAGCCAAGGGGCCCTTAATCAGCCCCAGCATTTT. The encoded protein is CASSQGALNQPQHF.

The chain links TRBV6-2 or TRBV6-3 to TRBJ2-7; TRBD1 agrees at 7 bases. This CDR3 contains 14 residues. Germline assignment: CDR1 MNHEY and CDR2 SVGEGT. After removal of 7 bases from V and 2 bases from J, the junction contained 8 bases not matched to a gene. The CDR3 sequence is CASTSTGFPYEQYF. For the CDR3, the DNA is TGTGCCAGCACCTCGACAGGGTTCCCCTACGAGCAGTACTTC.

This clonotype was picked up a small number of times. The chain combines TRBV12-5 with TRBJ2-7, with D unclear. V gave up 1 base and J gave up 4 bases, with 8 bases separating them. The CDR3 runs 13 residues. The germline V gene encodes CDR1 LGHNT and CDR2 FRNRAP. CDR3 sequence reads: CASGLATGYEQYF. Written as DNA, the CDR3 is TGTGCTAGTGGTTTGGCCACGGGTTACGAGCAGTACTTC.

The CDR3, as DNA: TGTGCCAGCAGTTATGGAGGGGAAGAGCAGTACTTC. It codes for CASSYGGEEQYF. V and J are TRBV6-5 and TRBJ2-7; a possible D gene is TRBD2 (6 bases). The CDR3 is 12 residues long. With 3 bases removed from V and 7 bases from J, the gap between germline ends came to 10 bases. Germline V lookup: CDR1 MNHEY, CDR2 SVGAGI.

The rearrangement joins TRBV5-6 to TRBJ1-2; 7 bases fit TRBD1. CDR1 and CDR2 from the germline V gene are SGHDT and YYEEEE. The CDR3 has 14 residues. V lost 6 bases to trimming and J lost 4 bases; unmatched junction nucleotides: 9. As DNA, the CDR3 is TGTGCCAGCACCCTGACCGACAGGGCCTATGGCTACACCTTC. Protein product: CASTLTDRAYGYTF.

The sample holds a few counts of this clonotype. The J gene is TRBJ1-5, the V gene TRBV2, with no clear D. Per germline, CDR1 SNHLY and CDR2 FYNNEI. V lost 5 bases, J lost 7 bases, and 9 bases lay in between. CDR3 length: 12 amino acids. CDR3 loop: CASSFNRQPQHF. The CDR3 DNA sequence: TGTGCCAGCAGTTTTAACCGCCAGCCCCAGCATTTT.

This clonotype was seen a handful of times. The chain carries TRBV9 and TRBJ1-1; D unresolved. The CDR3 is 14 amino acids. In germline, CDR1 is SGDLS, CDR2 YYNGEE. V was shortened by 0 bases and J by 1 base, with 7 bases between the two germline ends. The chain's CDR3 is CASSVAWGNTEAFF. The CDR3 nucleotides read TGTGCCAGCAGCGTAGCTTGGGGGAACACTGAAGCTTTCTTT.

This clonotype was seen a few times. The J gene is TRBJ1-5, the V gene TRBV12-3 or TRBV12-4; D remains ambiguous. The CDR3 length is 14 residues. The V end was cut by 3 bases, the J end by 2 bases, with 8 bases between. This chain's CDR3 is CASSFLERNQPQHF. CDR3 bases: TGTGCCAGCAGTTTCCTGGAGCGCAATCAGCCCCAGCATTTT.